The 3 T cell receptor beta chains in this list originate from one sample, sequenced in a study of cytomegalovirus exposure and HLA in healthy donors. The PCR employed 60 Vbeta primers together with 13 Jbeta primers. Generated by immunoSEQ multiplex PCR, the TCRdb table keeps only in-frame clones and is missing some. The data show roughly 150,000 clones, approximately 81% seen once. Specimen: PBMCs. The receptors stem from a woman aged 40-49 years in good health and CMV-seropositive.

This clone has just one count. V and J are TRBV27 and TRBJ2-3, with TRBD1 matching 9 bases. The CDR3 spans 16 residues. Germline V gene sequence: CDR1 MNHEY, CDR2 SMNVEV (reference sequence). Germline trimming cut 2 bases from V and 6 bases from J; bases unmatched to any gene: 9. The CDR3 spells CASSLIPQGAMDTQYF. CDR3 DNA sequence: TGTGCCAGCAGTTTAATACCACAGGGGGCTATGGATACGCAGTATTTT.

The chain links TRBV9 to TRBJ2-1; D might be TRBD2 (6 bases). The CDR3 runs 16 residues. The V gene lost 1 base and the J gene lost 0 bases, with 11 bases spanning the gap. Germline V lookup: CDR1 SGDLS, CDR2 YYNGEE. The CDR3, as DNA: TGTGCCAGCAGCGTAACTGGGGGGAGCTCCTACAATGAGCAGTTCTTC. This codes for CASSVTGGSSYNEQFF.

The J gene is TRBJ2-1, the V gene TRBV6-4; 9 bases are shared with TRBD1. The CDR3 totals 16 residues. CDR1 MRHNA and CDR2 SNTAGT come from the germline V gene. The junction had 10 bases not matched to a gene; V was cut back by 2 bases and J by 8 bases. The CDR3 bases are TGTGCCAGCAGTGACGCACCGGGACAGGGTCGGCATGAGCAGTTCTTC. Its translation is CASSDAPGQGRHEQFF.